The T cell receptor (beta chain) described here comes from a study of cytomegalovirus exposure and HLA in healthy donors (TCRdb year 2017). About the full investigation: An earlier analysis of approximately 550 of the donors reported 250 to 300 Gb of sequence data and 100 million to 130 million unique TCR beta sequences from 190 million or so T cells. An early release covering roughly 640 HLA-typed donors comprised approximately 290 gigabases of sequencing data and approximately 80 million unique TCR sequences. The genetic ancestry cluster associated with self-reported Caucasian donors included around 76% of the approximately 430 genotyped donors. The study aimed to test whether signatures of past pathogen exposure could be identified by cataloging public T cell receptors. The study used immunosequencing to profile the T cell repertoires of 666 subjects and linked those repertoires to cytomegalovirus serostatus. Along with the 666-subject first cohort, a separate validation cohort of over 90 different subjects was used. To predict cytomegalovirus infection status, the study brought together high-throughput TCR immunosequencing, statistical association of individual TCRs with disease status, and machine learning. In a later analysis, previously published TCR beta repertoires from 600 to 850 donors were re-analyzed and high-resolution HLA genotyping was added so that TCR occurrence patterns could be studied. Rather than drawing on any new phenotypic data, the later analysis identified candidate immune exposures from TCR beta sequences and the way those sequences occurred across donors. An earlier analysis of roughly 600 of the donors used high-throughput TCR beta sequencing to judge whether each TCR beta V gene segment behaved as functional or pseudogenic. Donor age, sex, ethnicity and CMV serostatus were collected together with the repertoire data. A later genetic analysis used genome-wide SNP genotypes for about 65% of the 666 donors, treating that subset as a discovery cohort. Every repertoire in the discovery cohort had been generated on one and the same sequencing platform. HLA typing covered class I and class II loci at four-digit resolution. The number of donors typed differed by locus, with 629-630 for A, B, C, DRB1 and DQB1, 522 for DQA1, 600 to 610 for DPA1, and around 450 for DPB1. Because of strong linkage in the cohort, roughly five DR-DQ haplotypes were treated as single units for association and clustering. Among 350 to 400 genotyped donors of the cohort, an average of about 240,000 unique TCR beta nucleotide sequences were sequenced per donor, around 20% of them non-productive. Beyond this particular receptor, the publication reports: A later analysis reported that several top co-occurrence clusters appeared linked to parvovirus B19, influenza, CMV and Epstein-Barr virus. Compared with the roughly 700-donor mean, donors in an Asian-associated ancestry cluster had fewer N-insertions in productive TCRs, according to a later genetic analysis. Linkage disequilibrium might explain the correlated functional status among segregating V segments, but an unknown experimental factor could not be ruled out. In a later analysis, the rate of TCR association differed among HLA loci, with DRB1 alleles having the most associated TCRs and HLA-C alleles having the fewest. Because some donors lacked HLA typing at each locus, the association tests relied only on the typed subset. The authors suggested that the approach could potentially be generalized to other disease states and immunological phenotypes. At a false discovery rate of 0.05, a later analysis linked around 15,000 TCR beta sequences to specific HLA alleles. Some IMGT-functional V segments, including TRBV6-2 and TRBV6-3, could not be distinguished by the 87-base-pair reads and were therefore excluded. Some 15 rarely observed V segments, including chromosome 9 orphons, were excluded from the earlier analysis of some 590 of the donors because counts were too low. This cohort had only TCR beta chains sequenced, and the lack of alpha or paired-chain data limited which features could be detected. Most CMV-associated TCR beta chains appeared to be HLA-restricted in a later analysis, and the HLA associations seemed to be driven largely by CMV exposure. In an earlier analysis of about 540 of the donors, most TCR beta V segments were observed in productive rearrangements about 87% or about 30% of the time, broadly matching IMGT annotations. In a later analysis, HLA-associated TCR beta chains showed more clonal expansion and lower generation probabilities than non-associated chains that were equally common. In a later genetic analysis, a missense DCLRE1C variant was associated with V-gene and J-gene trimming of TCR beta chains, and the association was replicated in an independent cohort. When HLA alleles, especially DR and DQ, strongly co-occurred, TCR associations were difficult to assign to individual alleles. Roughly uniform sequencing depth across donors was assumed in presence/absence analyses, although this assumption may not hold. The sequencing pipeline was judged likely to have produced a cluster of highly shared sequence variants as a technical artifact. In both the original and validation cohorts, the classifier was reported to diagnose cytomegalovirus status with high specificity and sensitivity. In vitro tests confirmed that a few of the cytomegalovirus-associated TCR beta chains recognize cytomegalovirus antigens. CMV serostatus was the only immune exposure information available for the cohort. A further reported finding was that TCR beta sequences accurately predicted the HLA-A and HLA-B alleles for most subjects in the first cohort. A total of 150 to 200 TCR beta chains were listed by the study as associated with cytomegalovirus. Most TCR sequences were seen in very few donors, while some public TCRs were found in many individuals.

Library preparation used the immunoSEQ multiplex PCR assay. The multiplex PCR relied on a mix of 60 forward primers for TCR Vbeta segments and 13 reverse primers for TCR Jbeta segments. A multiplex PCR assay on genomic DNA amplified the CDR3 region of rearranged TCR beta genes. On the Illumina HiSeq System, the amplified TCR beta libraries were sequenced as 87-base-pair reads. The authors processed their data as follows. In a later analysis, roughly 80 million unique TCR beta chains were counted across the 650 to 750 repertoires, and roughly 11 million of these chains were shared by at least two donors. A nearest-neighbor algorithm error-corrected the raw reads and collapsed the reads into unique sequences, merging closely related sequences to remove PCR and sequencing errors. CDR3 sequences were aligned to IMGT reference sequences to assign V, D and J gene segments. For a sequence to be retained, at least a six-nucleotide match to both a V gene segment and a J gene segment was required. Rearrangements were classified as productive when the CDR3 lacked stop codons and remained in frame with V and J, and all other rearrangements were classified as non-productive. CDR3 was defined by IMGT convention, running from the second conserved V-encoded cysteine to the conserved J-encoded phenylalanine. The earlier analysis of some 550 of the donors excluded any sequence lacking an unambiguous match to a single V gene segment. An earlier analysis of almost 600 of the donors classified V segments as functional when productive rearrangements were above 56.7% and as segregating when the standard deviation between donors was above 5%. A statistical classification framework was built for diagnosing cytomegalovirus status from the catalog of TCR beta chain sequences. A later analysis assigned V and J genes by comparing TCR nucleotide sequences with IMGT/GENE-DB human TR gene sequences. The TCRdist pipeline was used in a later analysis to assign CDR3 sequences and most-parsimonious VDJ recombination scenarios. In a later analysis, each TCR beta chain was defined by its CDR3 amino acid sequence together with its V-gene family, and reads lacking a unique V-gene family were excluded. A later analysis removed 600 or so highly shared, low-generation-probability nucleotide sequences to deal with suspected cross-contamination and a sequencing artifact. For each public chain, a later analysis derived a clonal expansion index from normalized ranks of inferred template counts within each repertoire. In a later analysis, generation probabilities were computed using a VDJ recombination model fitted to out-of-frame rearrangements, and the results were checked against IGoR. In a later analysis, TCR-TCR, TCR-HLA and TCR-CMV co-occurrence was scored with hypergeometric tests, and a repertoire-size bias correction was applied to TCR pairs. A later analysis estimated false discovery rates by permuting HLA or CMV assignments 20 times. In a later analysis, co-occurring TCRs were grouped using DBSCAN, and TCRdist sequence similarity was added for clustering within HLA-allele-positive subsets. Co-occurrence clustering excluded repertoires with fewer than 30,000 or more than 120,000 public chains, plus five with anomalous nucleotide sharing. Held by TCRdb, this immuneACCESS table contains in-frame sequences only and omits some clones. Under half of the omission traces to an unresolved V gene where checked; the cause of the rest is unknown. V and J calls and clone size come straight from that table; D and trimming were deduced from the DNA. For this sample there are roughly 300,000 clones; just over 85% appear just once. The ten top clones hold 4% of the sample.

In total, around 600 healthy bone marrow donors made up the cohort. All cohort members were sampled while nominally healthy, although unrecorded immune exposures were likely present. The donor was CMV seropositive and was included in the group of some 290 seropositive cohort members. Each donor provided a peripheral blood sample, and peripheral blood mononuclear cells were used for TCR beta sequencing. Genomic DNA extraction from the blood cell samples was performed with the Qiagen DNeasy Blood Extraction Kit. This clone showed up just a few times. The antigen this receptor binds is unknown. No much larger clone exists at a distance of one base, and base qualities are not known. Its CDR3 holds 15 amino acids, cysteine through phenylalanine. CDR3 DNA only is kept here, 45 bases in frame from base 1. From the germline V gene (reference sequence), CDR1 is LNHDA and CDR2 is SQIVND. V is cut by 4 bases and J by 0 bases, and the space between the germline ends is 10 bases.

The sequencing sample was made of PBMCs. The sequence is built from TRBV19 and TRBJ1-5, with TRBD1 tentatively as D gene (6 bases match). This TCR came from a man aged 35-49 years in good health and CMV-seropositive. In nucleotides, the sequence is TGTGCCAGTAGTACTCGGGACACTAGCAATCAGCCCCAGCATTTT. Its product reads: CASSTRDTSNQPQHF.